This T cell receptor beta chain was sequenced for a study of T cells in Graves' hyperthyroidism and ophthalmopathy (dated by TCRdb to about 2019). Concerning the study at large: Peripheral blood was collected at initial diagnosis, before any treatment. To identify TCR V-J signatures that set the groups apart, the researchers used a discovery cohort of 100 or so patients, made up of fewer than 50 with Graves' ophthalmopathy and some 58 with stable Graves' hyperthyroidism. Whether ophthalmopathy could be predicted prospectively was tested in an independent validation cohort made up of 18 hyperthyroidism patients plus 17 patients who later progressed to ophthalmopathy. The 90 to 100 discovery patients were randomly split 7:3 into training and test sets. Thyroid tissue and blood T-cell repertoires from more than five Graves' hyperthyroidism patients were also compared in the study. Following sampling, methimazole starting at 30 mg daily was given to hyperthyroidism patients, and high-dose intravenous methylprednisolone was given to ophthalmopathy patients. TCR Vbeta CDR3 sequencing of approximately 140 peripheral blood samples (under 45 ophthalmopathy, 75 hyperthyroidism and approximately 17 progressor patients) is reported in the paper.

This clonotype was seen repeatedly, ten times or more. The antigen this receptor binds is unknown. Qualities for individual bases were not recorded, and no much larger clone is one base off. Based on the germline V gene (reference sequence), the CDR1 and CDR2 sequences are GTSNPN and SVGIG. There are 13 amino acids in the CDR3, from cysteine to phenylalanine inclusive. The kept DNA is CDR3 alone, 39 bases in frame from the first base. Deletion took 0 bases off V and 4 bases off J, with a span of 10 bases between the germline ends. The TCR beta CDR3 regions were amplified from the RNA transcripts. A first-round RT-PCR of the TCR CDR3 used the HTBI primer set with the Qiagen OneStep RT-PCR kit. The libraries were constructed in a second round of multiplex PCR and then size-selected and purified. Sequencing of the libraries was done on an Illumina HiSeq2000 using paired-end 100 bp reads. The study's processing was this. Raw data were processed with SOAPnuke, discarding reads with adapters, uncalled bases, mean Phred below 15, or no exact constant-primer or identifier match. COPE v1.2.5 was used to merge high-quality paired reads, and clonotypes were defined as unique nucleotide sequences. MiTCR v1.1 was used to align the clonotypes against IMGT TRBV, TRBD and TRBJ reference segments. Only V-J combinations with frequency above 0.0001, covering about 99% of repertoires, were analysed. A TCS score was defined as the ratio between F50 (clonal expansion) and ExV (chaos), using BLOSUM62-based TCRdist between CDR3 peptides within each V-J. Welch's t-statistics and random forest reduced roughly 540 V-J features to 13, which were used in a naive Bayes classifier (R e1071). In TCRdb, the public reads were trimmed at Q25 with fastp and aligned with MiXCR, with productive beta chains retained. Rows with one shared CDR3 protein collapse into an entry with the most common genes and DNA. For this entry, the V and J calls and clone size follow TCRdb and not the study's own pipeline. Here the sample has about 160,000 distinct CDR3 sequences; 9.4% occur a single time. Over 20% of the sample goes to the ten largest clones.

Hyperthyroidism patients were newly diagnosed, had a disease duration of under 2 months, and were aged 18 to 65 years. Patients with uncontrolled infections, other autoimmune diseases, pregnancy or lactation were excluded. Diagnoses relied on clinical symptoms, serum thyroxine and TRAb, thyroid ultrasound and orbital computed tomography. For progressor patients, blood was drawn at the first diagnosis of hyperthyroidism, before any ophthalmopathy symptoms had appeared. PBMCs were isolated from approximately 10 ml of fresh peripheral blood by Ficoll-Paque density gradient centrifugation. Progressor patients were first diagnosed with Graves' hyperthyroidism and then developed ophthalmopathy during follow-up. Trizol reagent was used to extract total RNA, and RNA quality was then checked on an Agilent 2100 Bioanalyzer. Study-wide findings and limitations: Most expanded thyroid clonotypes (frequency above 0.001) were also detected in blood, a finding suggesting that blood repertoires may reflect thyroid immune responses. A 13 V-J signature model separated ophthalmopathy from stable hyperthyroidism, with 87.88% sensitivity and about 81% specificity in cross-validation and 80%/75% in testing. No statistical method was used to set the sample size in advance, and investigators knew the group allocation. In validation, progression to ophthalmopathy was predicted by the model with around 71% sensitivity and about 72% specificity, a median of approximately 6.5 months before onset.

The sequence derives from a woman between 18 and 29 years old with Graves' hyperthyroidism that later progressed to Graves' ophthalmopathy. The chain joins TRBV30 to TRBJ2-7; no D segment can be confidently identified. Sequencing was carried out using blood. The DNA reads TGTGCCTGGAGTGTAGGCCAAGAATACGAGCAGTACTTC. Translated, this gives CAWSVGQEYEQYF.